The source of this TCR beta chain is a study of long-term antiretroviral therapy in people with HIV (dated by TCRdb to between 2021 and 2024). In the study overall: The earliest samples were collected approximately a decade before the 2015 WHO recommendation for immediate ART, a period when ART was typically delayed until CD4 counts fell. This retrospective serial study examined whether starting ART and sustained HIV suppression were associated with changes in the composition and diversity of the TRB repertoire in peripheral blood. From fewer than 35 adults with confirmed HIV infection, the cohort provided under 200 cryopreserved PBMC samples, gathered serially across a mean of around 6 years (range 1-12). About a third of the roughly 30 participants with HIV were female. No cross-contamination during QIAcube processing was seen in test extractions of a monoclonal T-cell line run alongside around 30 polyclonal samples. Summary of the overall study and its limitations: Unsorted PBMC were profiled instead of sorted CD4+ and CD8+ T cells because pre-ART samples had limited cell numbers. Expanded TRB clones identified before ART initiation dominated the repertoire at all time points, although this dominance fluctuated and declined in many PLHIV after ART. HIV repertoires had narrower CDR3 length ranges than controls, and the network structure suggested an antigen-experienced repertoire that shifted only slightly toward naive after ART. Inferences about post-ART repertoire changes are limited because no data were available on ART adherence, viral resistance or therapy changes. Starting ART was linked to a significant rise in TRB diversity, yet even with long-term ART the diversity remained significantly lower than in transplant donor controls. The samples were dated from the mid-2000s to the late 2010s, and the ART regimens that were used may be less effective than current ART regimens. Limited PBMC availability meant only the TCR beta chain was sequenced, without alpha chain pairing.

With regard to this clone: No antigen is known for it. No quality values exist for individual bases; no much larger clone is one base distant.

Participants were included only if at least one PBMC sample before ART initiation and at least two post-ART samples were available. All participants with HIV were treated in the United States of America. Before DNA extraction, cryopreserved samples containing roughly 1-11 million PBMC were thawed and washed. At the time of the earliest PBMC sample for each participant with HIV, ages ranged from about 20 to 55 years. PBMC samples were contributed by each participant from 1-4 timepoints before ART initiation and 2-8 timepoints after ART initiation, with a median of 7 samples. Serial HIV viral load, CD4+ T-cell count, ART history and demographic data were obtained for every participant. Genomic DNA was extracted from unsorted PBMC with a Qiagen kit on a QIAcube, processed in batches of 12 samples. The immunoSEQ hsTCRB v3.0 assay was used at survey level resolution for TRB variable region sequencing. TRB sequencing targeted a depth of about 40,000-50,000 T-cell genomes per sample. An Illumina MiSeq with a v3 150-cycle kit was used to sequence the pooled TRB libraries. The authors' analysis ran thus. Repertoire analysis was run in R within a reproducible Nextflow workflow that covered QC, data transformation and analysis. Custom analyses were implemented in LymphoSeq2, an R package for AIRR-Seq data exploration. A few samples yielding fewer than 5000 total TRB sequences were excluded, leaving 188 analyzed HIV repertoires. Of the 188 retained HIV repertoires, 55 to 60 were collected before and more than 120 after ART initiation. Each repertoire was downsampled to 5000 TRB nucleotide sequences, and summary statistics were averaged across 100 downsampling iterations. The analysis kept only TRB sequences whose CDR3 regions were at least seven amino acids long. Diversity was measured with a Shannon entropy-derived clonality score and the Gini coefficient. In the repertoire networks, any two of the top 5000 CDR3 amino acid sequences were linked whenever the two sequences differed by an edit distance of one. GLIPH2 predicted antigen specificity groups and MHC restriction for TRB CDR3 amino acid sequences. CDR3 amino acid sequences were matched against VDJdb and McPAS-TCR to flag known CMV, EBV, HIV or tissue antigen associations. Pre-ART, post-ART and control groups were compared with Wilcoxon signed-rank tests and Holm-Bonferroni correction. Drawn from immuneACCESS, this table holds only the in-frame rearrangements with V and J called that TCRdb kept. Clones are partly lost; checked studies trace under half to an unresolved V gene and leave the rest unexplained. That table is the source of V, J and clone size, and D and trimming were worked out from the DNA. The sample includes some 25,000 clones, with 70% to 85% observed a single time. The ten largest account for 2% to 2.5% of the sample.

The material sequenced was unsorted PBMCs, taken 3 years after starting antiretroviral therapy. The sequence came from a man aged 45-65 years with HIV.

The nucleotide sequence reads as follows: TGTGCCAGCAGCTTTATGACAGGTATGGGCGAGCAGTACTTC. The translation is CASSFMTGMGEQYF. The V gene is TRBV5-6 and the J gene is TRBJ2-7; matching of 6 bases hints at TRBD1 as the D gene. Reading from cysteine to phenylalanine, the CDR3 counts 14 amino acids. This entry keeps only the CDR3 DNA: 42 bases, framed from base 1. V drops 2 bases and J drops 6 bases, leaving 15 bases in between. From the germline V gene, CDR1 is SGHDT and CDR2 is YYEEEE.